A single sample is the source of the 10 T cell receptor beta chains below, sequenced in a study of control samples from healthy donors and cancer patients. Repertoires were generated with immunoSEQ multiplex PCR, while TCRdb's copy carries only in-frame clones and drops some. The sample includes some 71,000 clones, around 87% of them seen just once. The sample was PBMCs. The origin of the receptors is a woman aged 45 to 65 with head and neck cancer.

The V call is TRBV19, the J call TRBJ1-5; 10 bases line up with TRBD1. J lost 0 bases, V lost 3 bases, and 5 bases had no gene match. Germline CDR1 reads LNHDA; CDR2 reads SQIVND (reference sequence). This CDR3 has 17 residues. CDR3 residues: CASSIRDRGRSNQPQHF. Here the CDR3 DNA reads TGTGCCAGTAGTATTCGGGACAGGGGACGTAGCAATCAGCCCCAGCATTTT. Looking up the rest from reference TRBV19 and TRBJ1-5 gives the full variable domain: DGGITQSPKYLFRKEGQNVTLSCEQNLNHDAMYWYRQDPGQGLRLIYYSQIVNDFQKGDIAEGYSVSREKKESFPLTVTSAQKNPTAFYLCASSIRDRGRSNQPQHFGDGTRLSIL.

The V gene is TRBV2, the J gene TRBJ1-5; possible D gene TRBD1, 5 bases. This CDR3 comprises 11 residues. Germline V gives CDR1 SNHLY, CDR2 FYNNEI. With 9 bases removed from V and 6 bases from J, the gap between germline ends came to 9 bases. CDR3 in amino acids: CASGDLQPQHF. DNA of the CDR3: TGTGCCAGTGGGGACCTTCAGCCCCAGCATTTT.

This clone was detected only a few times. This rearrangement joins TRBV27 to TRBJ1-6, with 9 bases identical to TRBD1. CDR1 is MNHEY and CDR2 is SMNVEV in the germline V gene (reference sequence). CDR3 length equals 12 residues. The junction had 0 bases not matched to a gene; V was cut back by 8 bases and J by 7 bases. The CDR3 DNA follows: TGTGCCAGCGGGACAGGGAATTCACCCCTCCACTTT. It encodes CASGTGNSPLHF.

This chain uses TRBV19 with TRBJ2-3; the match to TRBD2 covers 8 bases. The CDR3 loop spans 16 amino acids. V shed 5 bases and J 0 bases; nucleotides not matched to a gene: 7. CDR1 LNHDA and CDR2 SQIVND come from the germline V gene (reference sequence). CDR3 coding DNA: TGTGCCAGTAGTTCAATAGCGGGGACTAGCACAGATACGCAGTATTTT. Its translation: CASSSIAGTSTDTQYF.

The V call is TRBV7-9, the J call TRBJ1-1, with D hard to call. From germline, CDR1 is SEHNR and CDR2 FQNEAQ (reference sequence). The CDR3 is 13 residues long. V lost 3 bases to trimming and J lost 4 bases, with 9 bases between them. The CDR3 loop reads CASSLLMGTEAFF. The CDR3 nucleotides read TGTGCCAGCAGCTTGCTCATGGGCACTGAAGCTTTCTTT.

The chain links TRBV3-1 (or the pseudogene TRBV3-2) to TRBJ2-4; TRBD2 aligns across 15 bases. This CDR3 is built from 19 residues. Germline V lookup: CDR1 LGHDT, CDR2 YNNKEL (reference sequence). J lost 1 base, V lost 4 bases, and 8 bases had no gene match. CDR3 nucleotide sequence: TGTGCCAGCAGCCGTCGGACTAGCGGGGGGGCCTTGGCCAAAAACATTCAGTACTTC. It codes for CASSRRTSGGALAKNIQYF.

This clone was counted only a few times. This sample also contains other DNA sequences that code for the same CDR3. J is TRBJ1-2 and V is TRBV2; 10 bases line up with TRBD1. Germline CDR1 and CDR2: SNHLY and FYNNEI. With 1 base clipped from V and 6 bases from J, the junction kept 8 bases outside the gene matches. The CDR3 covers 16 residues. CDR3 sequence reads: CASSEVPGQGRDGYTF. The DNA of the CDR3 is TGTGCCAGCAGTGAAGTACCGGGACAGGGGAGGGATGGCTACACCTTC.

This rearrangement joins TRBV27 to TRBJ2-1, with unresolved D. Germline CDR1 and CDR2: MNHEY and SMNVEV (reference sequence). This CDR3 is 12 amino acids long. V was cut by 3 bases and J by 6 bases, with 6 bases left in between. The DNA of the CDR3 is TGTGCCAGCAGTTTGATCGGCAATGAGCAGTTCTTC. Translated, it gives CASSLIGNEQFF.

CDR3 DNA sequence: TGCGCCAGCAGCCAAGCGAATTTAGCGGGGGGGGTGTACGAGCAGTACTTC. Its protein is CASSQANLAGGVYEQYF. The J gene is TRBJ2-7, the V gene TRBV4-3; TRBD2 matches at 11 bases. V trimming: 1 base; J trimming: 4 bases; junction bases outside the gene matches: 9. Germline values: CDR1 LGHNA, CDR2 YSLEER. The CDR3 has 17 residues.

The chain is built from TRBV2 and TRBJ1-1; D is undetermined. The CDR3 sequence is 14 residues long. From germline, CDR1 is SNHLY and CDR2 FYNNEI. V was clipped by 6 bases and J by 0 bases, with 11 bases between them. The CDR3 reads CASRGAVMNTEAFF. The CDR3 coding sequence is TGTGCCAGCAGGGGCGCGGTCATGAACACTGAAGCTTTCTTT.